This is a list of T cell receptor beta chains from one sample in a study of blood T cells in healthy people across ages. In TCRdb, the 5' RACE reads were re-called with MiXCR into one record per CDR3 protein. The sample records 1,300,000 or so distinct CDR3 sequences, roughly 64% being singletons. The specimen sequenced was blood. The receptors come from a man younger than 35 in good health. Both conserved end residues are trimmed from each CDR3.

length	V	J	CDR3
10	TRBV27	TRBJ2-7	ASSNRRYEQY
12	TRBV7-6	TRBJ1-2	ASSQLQGADGYT
12	TRBV9	TRBJ2-1	ASSGSGTYNEQF
11	TRBV27	TRBJ1-1	ASSLGTGVGAF
16	TRBV3-1	TRBJ2-3	ASSQPDGGGVPTDTQY
10	TRBV28	TRBJ2-6	ASNGGANVLT
11	TRBV6-1	TRBJ2-1	AVFGLLYNEQF
12	TRBV20-1	TRBJ2-1	SAPNRGFRNEQF
15	TRBV20-1	TRBJ2-3	SVPTEQGQRITDTQY
11	TRBV28	TRBJ2-4	ASTNRGGAGEY
15	TRBV7-9	TRBJ1-6	ASSFTGGSSYNSPLH
13	TRBV12-3/TRBV12-4	TRBJ2-3	ASTSGVPSTDTQY
15	TRBV6-1	TRBJ1-5	ASSPDPSGWVLQPQH
13	TRBV10-3	TRBJ2-1	ATSPKGPLENEQF
14	TRBV15	-	ATSRDPGIAGNEQY
15	TRBV4-2	TRBJ2-1	ASSQDSADRGYNEQF
10	TRBV4-1	TRBJ2-5	ASSRDGETQY
13	TRBV11-2	TRBJ1-4	ASSQRPATNEKLF
13	TRBV24-1	TRBJ2-1	ATSARTGRYNEQF
15	TRBV25-1	TRBJ2-7	ATSSLNRLANSYEQY
13	TRBV9	TRBJ1-5	ASSPYGNSNQPQH
12	TRBV27	TRBJ2-1	ASSTSGTYNEQF
10	TRBV2	TRBJ1-2	ASTQRGYGYT
11	TRBV29-1	TRBJ2-4	SVGQLAKNIQY
13	TRBV7-9	TRBJ1-2	ASSFQTDLNYGYT
14	TRBV9	TRBJ1-2	ASSEGRAIENYGYT
17	TRBV6-2/TRBV6-3	TRBJ2-3	ASSSYRDRLADTTDTQY
13	TRBV12-3/TRBV12-4	-	ASSPLGQAYNEQY
13	TRBV4-2	TRBJ2-1	ASSQDQLLLDEQF
10	TRBV29-1	TRBJ2-7	SAGQADYEQY
13	TRBV5-1	TRBJ2-5	ASREPGRGQETQY
13	TRBV7-2	TRBJ2-1	ASSDTSGGDNEQF
11	TRBV10-3	TRBJ2-3	AIQGGLTDTQY
9	TRBV5-1	TRBJ2-5	ASMDQETQY